This TCR beta chain derives from a study of blood T cell repertoires in COVID-19. The overall study: Collection of acute and convalescent COVID-19 samples took place in the United States, Italy and Spain. The cDNA or gDNA used as material had been derived from T cells, B-cell-depleted T cells, or PBMCs.

Per the authors' pipeline: It was from reference gene primer amplification that nucleated cell counts were estimated. Repertoires were generated with immunoSEQ multiplex PCR, while TCRdb's copy carries only in-frame clones and drops some. The DNA gave D and trimming, while V, J and clone size come from that table. The data show roughly 200,000 clones, 80% seen once. This CDR3 comprises 14 residues. The ends were cut back, 0 bases at V and 8 bases at J, with 14 bases in the middle. The germline V gene encodes CDR1 SGHNT and CDR2 YYREEE (reference sequence). This clonotype was obtained from a man between 60 and 75 years old with acute or convalescent COVID-19. The specimen was peripheral blood. The chain links TRBV5-4 to TRBJ1-2, with D unclear. CDR3 nucleotide sequence: TGTGCCAGCAGCTTGGCGGACTCAATCGGGGGCTACACCTTC. It translates to CASSLADSIGGYTF.